This T cell receptor (beta chain) was retrieved from a study of T cell responses to AZD1222 COVID-19 vaccine. Regarding the study as a whole: Repertoire collection took place solely once the T cell response had peaked. Two AZD1222 doses significantly raised spike-specific TCR breadth and depth over controls.

The data were produced by immunoSEQ multiplex PCR, yet TCRdb's version contains in-frame clones alone and is incomplete. The table shows some 190,000 clones, with 85% to 90% occurring only once. CDR1 is SGHVS and CDR2 is FNYEAQ in the germline V gene. The CDR3 has 17 amino acids. J was trimmed by 1 base and V by 8 bases; bases with no gene match: 14. In the case of this clone: Its specificity is unknown.

The material was peripheral blood, obtained on day 0 of AZD1222 vaccination. The clonotype originates from an adult in good health. The chain uses TRBV7-6 and TRBJ2-3, with 8 bases lining up with TRBD2. The CDR3 spells CASSPRLAGGGTDTQYF. CDR3 DNA: TGTGCCAGCTCACCAAGGCTGGCCGGGGGGGGCACAGATACGCAGTATTTT.